Described below is a single T cell receptor (beta chain) sequence and its context. Its specificity is unknown. A read error may account for a junction end that differs from germline. This CDR3 contains 14 residues. Germline loops: CDR1 LNHDA, CDR2 SQIVND (reference sequence). Amplification of TCR beta CDR3 regions was performed using RNA transcripts as template. First-round RT-PCR targeting the TCR CDR3 was performed with the HTBI primer set. Via MiXCR, TCRdb re-called the multiplex PCR reads, giving one row per CDR3 protein. This sample carries a few hundred thousand distinct CDR3 sequences, nearly 15% of them seen once, and the ten largest clones take 30%. The entry originates in a study of T cells in Graves' hyperthyroidism and ophthalmopathy. The study, taken as a whole, reports: The majority of expanded thyroid clonotypes above 0.001 also appeared in blood.

Hyperthyroidism in the patients, aged 18 to 65, was newly diagnosed and under 2 months in duration. In making diagnoses, clinical symptoms, serum thyroxine and TRAb, thyroid ultrasound and orbital computed tomography were all used. The blood sample dates from first hyperthyroidism diagnosis, preceding any ophthalmopathy symptoms. This clonotype was sampled from a woman aged 45-65 years with Graves' hyperthyroidism that later progressed to Graves' ophthalmopathy. The chain combines TRBV19 with TRBJ1-1; D might be TRBD1 (6 bases). Material: blood. CDR3 residues: CASSNGLRGTETFF. For the CDR3, the DNA is TGTGCCAGTAGTAACGGTCTCAGGGGCACTGAAACTTTCTTT.